What follows is one T cell receptor (beta chain) and its context. This sample is drawn from a study of blood T cell repertoires in COVID-19. The CDR3 covers 15 residues. With 3 bases removed from V and 3 bases from J, the gap between germline ends came to 13 bases. Germline V gene lookup returns CDR1 LNHDA and CDR2 SQIVND (reference sequence). Clones were read by immunoSEQ multiplex PCR, and TCRdb kept only the in-frame ones, dropping some. The sample has under 200,000 clones; 85% to 90% are singletons. The chain has TRBV19 and TRBJ2-3, with a weak D call TRBD2 (6 bases). The sequenced sample consisted of PBMCs or T cells enriched from blood (not recorded which). This receptor was identified in a woman aged 45-60 years who had recovered from COVID-19. The CDR3 reads CASSMALEGTDTQYF. CDR3 in DNA: TGTGCCAGTAGTATGGCCTTGGAGGGAACAGATACGCAGTATTTT.